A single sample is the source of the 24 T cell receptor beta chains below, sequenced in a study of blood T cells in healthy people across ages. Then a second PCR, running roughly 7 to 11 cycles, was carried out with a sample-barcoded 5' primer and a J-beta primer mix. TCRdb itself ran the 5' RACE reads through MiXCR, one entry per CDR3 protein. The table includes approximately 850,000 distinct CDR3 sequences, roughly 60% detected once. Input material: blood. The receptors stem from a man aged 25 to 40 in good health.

CDR3 nucleotides: TGTGCCAGCAGCCAAATAGCGGGGGGCCCCACAGATACGCAGTATTTT. Amino acids: CASSQIAGGPTDTQYF. The chain combines TRBV4-2 with TRBJ2-3; 10 bases agree with TRBD2. Losses at the gene ends were 2 bases for V and 2 bases for J; bases not matched to a gene: 4. The CDR3 has 16 residues. The germline V gene has CDR1 LGHNA and CDR2 YNFKEQ.

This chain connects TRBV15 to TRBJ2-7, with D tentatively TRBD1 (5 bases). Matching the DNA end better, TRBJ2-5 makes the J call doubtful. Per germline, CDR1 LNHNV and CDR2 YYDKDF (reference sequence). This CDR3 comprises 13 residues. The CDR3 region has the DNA TGTGCCACCAGGAAGGGGTTGGTGGAGACCCAGTACTTC. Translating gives CATRKGLVETQYF.

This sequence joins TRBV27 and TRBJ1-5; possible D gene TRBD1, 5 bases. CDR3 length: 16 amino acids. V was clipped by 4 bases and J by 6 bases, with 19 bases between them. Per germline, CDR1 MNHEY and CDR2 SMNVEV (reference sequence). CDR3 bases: TGTGCCAGCAGTTCTGGGCGTGGGGCAGGAGGTCAGCCCCAGCATTTT. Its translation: CASSSGRGAGGQPQHF.

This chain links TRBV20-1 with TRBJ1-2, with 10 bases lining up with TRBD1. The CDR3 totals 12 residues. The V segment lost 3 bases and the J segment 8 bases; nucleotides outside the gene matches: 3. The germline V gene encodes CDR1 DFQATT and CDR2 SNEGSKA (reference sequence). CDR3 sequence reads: CSARGDRGGYTF. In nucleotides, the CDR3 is TGCAGTGCTAGGGGGGACAGGGGCGGCTACACCTTC.

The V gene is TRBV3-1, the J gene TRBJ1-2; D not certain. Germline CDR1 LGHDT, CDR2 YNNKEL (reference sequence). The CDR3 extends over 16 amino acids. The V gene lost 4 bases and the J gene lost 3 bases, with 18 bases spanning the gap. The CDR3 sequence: CASSPPLGRAYYGYTF. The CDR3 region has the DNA TGTGCCAGCAGCCCCCCTTTAGGCCGCGCGTACTATGGCTACACCTTC.

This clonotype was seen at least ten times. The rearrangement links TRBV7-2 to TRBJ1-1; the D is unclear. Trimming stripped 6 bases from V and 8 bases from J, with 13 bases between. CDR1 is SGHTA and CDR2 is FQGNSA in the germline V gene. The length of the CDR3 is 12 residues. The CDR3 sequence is CASSFDITEAFF. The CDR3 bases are TGTGCCAGCAGTTTCGACATAACCGAAGCTTTCTTT.

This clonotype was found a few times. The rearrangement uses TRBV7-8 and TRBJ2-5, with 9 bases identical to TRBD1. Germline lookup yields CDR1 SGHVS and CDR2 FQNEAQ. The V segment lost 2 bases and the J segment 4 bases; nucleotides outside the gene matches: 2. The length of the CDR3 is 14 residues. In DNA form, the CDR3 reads TGTGCCAGCAGCTTACCGGGACAGGGAGAGACCCAGTACTTC. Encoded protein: CASSLPGQGETQYF.

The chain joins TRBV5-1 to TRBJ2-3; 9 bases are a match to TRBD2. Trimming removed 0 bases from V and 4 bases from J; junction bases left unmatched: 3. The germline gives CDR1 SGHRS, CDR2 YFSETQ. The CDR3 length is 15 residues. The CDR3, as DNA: TGCGCCAGCAGCTTGGTGGCGGGGGGGGCAGATACGCAGTATTTT. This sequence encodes CASSLVAGGADTQYF.

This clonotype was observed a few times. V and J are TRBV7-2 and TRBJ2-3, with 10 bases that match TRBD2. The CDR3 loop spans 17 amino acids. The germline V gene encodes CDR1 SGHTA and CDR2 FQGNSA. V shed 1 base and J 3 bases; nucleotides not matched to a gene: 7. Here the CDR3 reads CASSLVASGGLTDTQYF. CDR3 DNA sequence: TGTGCCAGCAGCTTAGTCGCTAGCGGGGGACTTACAGATACGCAGTATTTT. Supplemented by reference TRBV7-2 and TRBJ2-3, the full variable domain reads GAGVSQSPSNKVTEKGKDVELRCDPISGHTALYWYRQSLGQGLEFLIYFQGNSAPDKSGLPSDRFSAERTGGSVSTLTIQRTQQEDSAVYLCASSLVASGGLTDTQYFGPGTRLTVL.

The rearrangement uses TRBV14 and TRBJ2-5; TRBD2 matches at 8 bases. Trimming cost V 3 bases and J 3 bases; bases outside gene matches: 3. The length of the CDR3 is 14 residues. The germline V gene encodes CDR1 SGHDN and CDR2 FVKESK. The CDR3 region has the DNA TGTGCCAGCAGCCACCAGCGGGGGAAAGAGACCCAGTACTTC. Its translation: CASSHQRGKETQYF.

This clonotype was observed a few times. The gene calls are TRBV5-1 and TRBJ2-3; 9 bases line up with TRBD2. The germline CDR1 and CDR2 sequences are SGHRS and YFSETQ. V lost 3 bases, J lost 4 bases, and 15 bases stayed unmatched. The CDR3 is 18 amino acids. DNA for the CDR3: TGCGCCAGCAGCTCCCGACTAGCGGTGATAGGGAGGCCAGATACGCAGTATTTT. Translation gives CASSSRLAVIGRPDTQYF.

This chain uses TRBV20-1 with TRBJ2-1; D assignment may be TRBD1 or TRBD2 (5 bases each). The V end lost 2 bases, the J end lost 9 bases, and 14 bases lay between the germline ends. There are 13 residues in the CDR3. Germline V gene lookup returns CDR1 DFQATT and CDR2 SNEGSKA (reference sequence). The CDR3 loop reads CSARRDVLSEQFF. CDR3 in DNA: TGCAGTGCTAGACGGGACGTACTAAGTGAGCAGTTCTTC.

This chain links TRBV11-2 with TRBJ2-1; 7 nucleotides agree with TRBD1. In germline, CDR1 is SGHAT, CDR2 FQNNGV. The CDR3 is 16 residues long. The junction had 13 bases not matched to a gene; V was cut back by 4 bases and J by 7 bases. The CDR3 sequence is CASSSLTGLGVNEQFF. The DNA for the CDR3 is TGTGCCAGCAGCTCTCTGACAGGGCTTGGAGTTAATGAGCAGTTCTTC.

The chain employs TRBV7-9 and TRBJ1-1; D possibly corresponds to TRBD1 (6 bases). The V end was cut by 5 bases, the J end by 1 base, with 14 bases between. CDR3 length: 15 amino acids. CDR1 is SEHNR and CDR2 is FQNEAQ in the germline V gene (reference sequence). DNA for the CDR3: TGTGCCAGCAGCCCATCGGGACAAACGAACACTGAAGCTTTCTTT. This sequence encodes CASSPSGQTNTEAFF.

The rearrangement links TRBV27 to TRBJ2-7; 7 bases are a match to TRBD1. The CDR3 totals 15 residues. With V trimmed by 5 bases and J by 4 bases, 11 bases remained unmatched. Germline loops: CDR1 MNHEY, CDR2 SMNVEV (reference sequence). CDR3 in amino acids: CASSTADRYLYEQYF. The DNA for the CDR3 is TGTGCCAGCAGTACTGCGGACAGGTACTTATACGAGCAGTACTTC.

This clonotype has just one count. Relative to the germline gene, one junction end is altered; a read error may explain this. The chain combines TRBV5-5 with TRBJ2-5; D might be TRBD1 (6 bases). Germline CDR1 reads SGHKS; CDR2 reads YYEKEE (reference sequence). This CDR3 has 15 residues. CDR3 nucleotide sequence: TGTGCCGGCAGCCTAATAACAGGGAATGCGGAGACCCAGTACTTC. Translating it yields CAGSLITGNAETQYF.

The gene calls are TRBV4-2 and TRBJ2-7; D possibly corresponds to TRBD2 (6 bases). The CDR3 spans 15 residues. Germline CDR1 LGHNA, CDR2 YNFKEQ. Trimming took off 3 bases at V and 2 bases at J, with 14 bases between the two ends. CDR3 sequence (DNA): TGTGCCAGCAGCCAGGGAGGAGTTACCCCCTACGAGCAGTACTTC. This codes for CASSQGGVTPYEQYF.

In DNA, the CDR3 is TGTGCCAGCAGTTACGCGAGGACAGGGGATGAGCAGTACTTC. Protein sequence: CASSYARTGDEQYF. V usage is TRBV6-5 and J usage is TRBJ2-5, with 9 nucleotides matching TRBD1. The V segment lost 2 bases and the J segment 11 bases; nucleotides outside the gene matches: 9. Looked up from germline, CDR1 is MNHEY and CDR2 is SVGAGI. This CDR3 has 14 amino acids.

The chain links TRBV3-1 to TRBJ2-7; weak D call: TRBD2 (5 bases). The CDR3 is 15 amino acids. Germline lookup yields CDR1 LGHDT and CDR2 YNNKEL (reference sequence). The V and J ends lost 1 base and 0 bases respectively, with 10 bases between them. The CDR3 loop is CASSQGGSSSYEQYF. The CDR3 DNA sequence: TGTGCCAGCAGCCAAGGAGGGTCGAGCTCCTACGAGCAGTACTTC.

CDR3 coding DNA: TGTGCCAGCTCAGACACTAGGAGCTCTGGAAACACCATATATTTT. Amino acids: CASSDTRSSGNTIYF. The V call is TRBV18, the J call TRBJ1-3; no definite D call. V shed 5 bases and J shed 0 bases, with 11 bases lying between them. CDR3 length: 15 amino acids. Looked up from germline, CDR1 is KGHSH and CDR2 is LQKENI.

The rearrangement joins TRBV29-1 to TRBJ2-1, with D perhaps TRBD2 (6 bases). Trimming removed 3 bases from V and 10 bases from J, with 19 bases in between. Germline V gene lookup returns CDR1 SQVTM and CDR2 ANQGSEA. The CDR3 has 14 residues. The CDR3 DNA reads TGCAGCGTTGACCCGACCCGGGGACTGACAGAGCAGTTCTTC. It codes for CSVDPTRGLTEQFF.

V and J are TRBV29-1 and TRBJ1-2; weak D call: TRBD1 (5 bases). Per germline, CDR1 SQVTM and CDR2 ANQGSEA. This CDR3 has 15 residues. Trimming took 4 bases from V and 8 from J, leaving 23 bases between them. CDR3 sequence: CSVVGGALSLPGYTF. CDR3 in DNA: TGCAGCGTTGTAGGAGGGGCCCTATCTCTGCCGGGCTACACCTTC.

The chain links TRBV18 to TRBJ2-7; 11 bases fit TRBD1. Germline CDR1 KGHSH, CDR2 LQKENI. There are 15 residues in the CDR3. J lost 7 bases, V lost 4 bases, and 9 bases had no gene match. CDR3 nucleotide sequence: TGTGCCAGCTCACAACCGGGACAGGGGGGAAGGGAGCAGTACTTC. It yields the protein CASSQPGQGGREQYF.

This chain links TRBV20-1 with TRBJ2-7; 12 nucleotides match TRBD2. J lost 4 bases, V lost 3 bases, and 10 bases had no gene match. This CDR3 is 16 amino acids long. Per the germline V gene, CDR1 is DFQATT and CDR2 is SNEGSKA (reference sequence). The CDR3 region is CSASWLAGGLGYEQYF. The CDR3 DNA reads TGCAGTGCTAGTTGGCTAGCGGGGGGGCTAGGGTACGAGCAGTACTTC.